The rows below give T cell receptor beta chains drawn from one sample of a study of patients and donors after allogeneic stem cell transplantation. TCRdb re-analysed the RT-PCR reads in MiXCR, keeping a single row per CDR3 protein. The sample holds about 400,000 distinct CDR3 sequences, approximately 16% seen once. The sequencing input was blood, either unsorted or a sorted T cell fraction (not recorded which). These receptors all come from a human donor who was either an allogeneic HSCT recipient or a stem cell or donor lymphocyte infusion donor (not recorded which). It is not recorded whose cells these are; they may come from a transplant donor. The CDR3 runs from the conserved cysteine through the conserved F or W. Each record gives: clone size, D gene, V gene, J gene, CDR3 protein, CDR3 DNA. The D gene is left open where the match is weak. Clone size is stated in some rows and not others, as once, few, many or a class when expanded.

size: .
D: TRBD2
V: TRBV3-1
J: TRBJ2-7
CDR3: CASSQDPAGVGNEQYF
DNA: TGTGCCAGCAGCCAAGATCCGGCGGGAGTTGGAAACGAGCAGTACTTC

size: .
D: .
V: TRBV5-1
J: TRBJ1-2
CDR3: CASSFGADITNYGYTF
DNA: TGCGCCAGCAGCTTTGGTGCGGACATTACTAACTATGGCTACACCTTC

size: .
D: .
V: TRBV7-9
J: TRBJ2-5
CDR3: CASSLRVETQYF
DNA: TGTGCCAGCAGCCTACGTGTAGAGACCCAGTACTTC

size: .
D: .
V: TRBV28
J: TRBJ2-7
CDR3: CASRTDTYEQYF
DNA: TGTGCCAGCAGAACCGACACCTACGAGCAGTACTTC

size: many
D: .
V: TRBV15
J: TRBJ2-5
CDR3: CATSLRDSEETQYF
DNA: TGTGCCACCAGCTTACGGGACTCGGAAGAGACCCAGTACTTC

size: few
D: .
V: TRBV5-1
J: TRBJ1-2
CDR3: CASSSLVDYGYTF
DNA: TGCGCCAGCAGCTCCTTAGTAGATTATGGCTACACCTTC

size: few
D: .
V: TRBV7-2
J: TRBJ2-1
CDR3: CASSAGLGDEQFF
DNA: TGTGCCAGCAGCGCAGGTCTAGGGGATGAGCAGTTCTTC

size: .
D: TRBD2
V: TRBV6-1
J: TRBJ2-2
CDR3: CASKRLAGGPGTGELFF
DNA: TGTGCCAGCAAGCGGCTAGCGGGAGGGCCGGGGACCGGGGAGCTGTTTTTT

size: .
D: .
V: TRBV7-1
J: TRBJ2-7
CDR3: CASSSTDVAPKVHPSFRAYEQYF
DNA: TGTGCCAGCAGCTCCACGGACGTTGCGCCGAAGGTCCACCCGAGCTTTAGAGCCTACGAGCAGTACTTC

size: few
D: TRBD1
V: TRBV6-4
J: TRBJ1-2
CDR3: CASSVEQGAPGGYTF
DNA: TGTGCCAGCAGTGTGGAACAGGGGGCGCCGGGTGGCTACACCTTC

size: many
D: .
V: TRBV10-3
J: TRBJ2-2
CDR3: CATEGRGTGELFF
DNA: TGTGCCACCGAGGGACGGGGTACCGGGGAGCTGTTTTTT

size: .
D: .
V: TRBV24-1
J: TRBJ2-7
CDR3: CATSGHLGSYEQYF
DNA: TGTGCCACCTCGGGACACCTAGGATCCTACGAGCAGTACTTC

size: few
D: .
V: TRBV5-5
J: TRBJ1-5
CDR3: CASSLVGTSNQPQHF
DNA: TGTGCCAGCAGCTTGGTAGGGACAAGCAATCAGCCCCAGCATTTT

size: .
D: .
V: TRBV12-3/TRBV12-4
J: TRBJ1-6
CDR3: CASSPLSPLQSPLHF
DNA: TGTGCCAGCAGCCCCCTATCCCCCCTGCAATCACCCCTCCACTTT

size: many
D: .
V: TRBV7-9
J: TRBJ2-5
CDR3: CASSLGRMGQETQYF
DNA: TGTGCCAGCAGCTTAGGAAGGATGGGCCAAGAGACCCAGTACTTC

size: .
D: .
V: TRBV7-3
J: TRBJ2-1
CDR3: CASGVDRRYNEQFF
DNA: TGTGCCAGCGGAGTCGACAGAAGATACAATGAGCAGTTCTTC

size: few
D: TRBD2
V: TRBV20-1
J: TRBJ2-5
CDR3: CSATASSGWSQETQYF
DNA: TGCAGTGCTACCGCTTCTAGCGGGTGGAGCCAAGAGACCCAGTACTTC

size: many
D: TRBD1
V: TRBV5-1
J: TRBJ1-5
CDR3: CASSFAGQGNQPQHF
DNA: TGCGCCAGCAGCTTTGCGGGACAGGGGAATCAGCCCCAGCATTTT

size: .
D: .
V: TRBV6-5
J: TRBJ1-4
CDR3: CASSSTGSTDEKLFF
DNA: TGTGCCAGCAGTTCCACAGGGTCAACAGATGAAAAACTGTTTTTT

size: .
D: TRBD2
V: TRBV27
J: TRBJ2-7
CDR3: CASSLEGGVLAGGPAYEQYF
DNA: TGTGCCAGCAGTTTAGAGGGAGGAGTGTTAGCGGGAGGGCCGGCCTACGAGCAGTACTTC

size: few
D: .
V: TRBV4-1
J: TRBJ2-4
CDR3: CASSPLEGHSGRVKNIQYF
DNA: TGCGCCAGCAGCCCCTTGGAGGGGCACTCTGGTCGTGTCAAAAACATTCAGTACTTC

size: .
D: .
V: TRBV5-1
J: TRBJ2-7
CDR3: CASRRGREDLYEQYF
DNA: TGCGCCAGCAGGAGGGGGCGGGAGGACCTATACGAGCAGTACTTC

size: few
D: .
V: TRBV29-1
J: TRBJ2-6
CDR3: CSVLPQTGANVLTF
DNA: TGCAGCGTTCTCCCGCAAACTGGGGCCAACGTCCTGACTTTC

size: few
D: .
V: TRBV27
J: TRBJ1-1
CDR3: CASSLSRGARTEAFF
DNA: TGTGCCAGCAGTTTATCGAGAGGGGCCCGAACTGAAGCTTTCTTT

size: .
D: TRBD1
V: TRBV15
J: TRBJ1-4
CDR3: CATRHPGQGSEKLFF
DNA: TGTGCCACCAGGCATCCGGGACAGGGCTCTGAAAAACTGTTTTTT

size: few
D: .
V: TRBV15
J: TRBJ1-2
CDR3: CATSRDPGRIYGYTF
DNA: TGTGCCACCAGCAGAGACCCGGGACGGATCTATGGCTACACCTTC

size: .
D: .
V: TRBV18
J: TRBJ2-1
CDR3: CASSPLDEQFF
DNA: TGTGCCAGCTCACCCCTGGATGAGCAGTTCTTC

size: .
D: .
V: TRBV7-9
J: TRBJ2-7
CDR3: CASSFETSMHEQYF
DNA: TGTGCCAGCAGCTTCGAGACTAGTATGCACGAGCAGTACTTC

size: many
D: TRBD1
V: TRBV29-1
J: TRBJ1-5
CDR3: CSVGQGKDQPQHF
DNA: TGCAGCGTTGGACAGGGGAAGGATCAGCCCCAGCATTTT

size: .
D: .
V: TRBV15
J: TRBJ1-3
CDR3: CATSRDLGSISGNTIYF
DNA: TGTGCCACCAGCAGAGATCTCGGCAGCATCTCTGGAAACACCATATATTTT

size: many
D: .
V: TRBV29-1
J: TRBJ2-2
CDR3: CSANSRAWGDTGELFF
DNA: TGCAGCGCCAACAGTAGGGCGTGGGGAGATACCGGGGAGCTGTTTTTT

size: .
D: .
V: TRBV6-5
J: TRBJ2-7
CDR3: CASSSQTWRPFYEQYF
DNA: TGTGCCAGCAGTTCCCAGACTTGGCGCCCATTCTACGAGCAGTACTTC

size: few
D: .
V: TRBV20-1
J: TRBJ1-5
CDR3: CSATFSGSSNQPQHF
DNA: TGCAGTGCTACTTTTTCAGGGTCAAGCAATCAGCCCCAGCATTTT

size: .
D: .
V: TRBV7-3
J: TRBJ2-1
CDR3: CASSLRHYNEQFF
DNA: TGTGCCAGCAGCTTAAGGCATTACAATGAGCAGTTCTTC

size: many
D: TRBD2
V: TRBV29-1
J: TRBJ2-2
CDR3: CSVESSGYAGELFF
DNA: TGCAGCGTTGAATCTAGCGGGTACGCCGGGGAGCTGTTTTTT

size: .
D: TRBD2
V: TRBV15
J: TRBJ2-7
CDR3: CATSRDPGGIYEQYF
DNA: TGTGCCACCAGCAGAGATCCGGGGGGTATATACGAGCAGTACTTC

size: few
D: .
V: TRBV4-2
J: TRBJ2-1
CDR3: CASSQEGREQFF
DNA: TGTGCCAGCAGCCAAGAGGGTCGTGAGCAGTTCTTC

size: .
D: TRBD1
V: TRBV18
J: TRBJ1-2
CDR3: CDSFPLGGQTYGYTF
DNA: TGTGACAGCTTCCCCCTAGGGGGACAGACCTATGGCTACACCTTC

size: .
D: .
V: TRBV7-9
J: TRBJ1-5
CDR3: CASSLGQGFNQPQHF
DNA: TGTGCCAGCAGCTTAGGCCAGGGTTTCAATCAGCCCCAGCATTTT

size: few
D: TRBD2
V: TRBV11-2
J: TRBJ2-3
CDR3: CASSLTYDSGGARDTQYF
DNA: TGTGCCAGCAGCTTGACGTACGATAGCGGGGGGGCCAGGGATACGCAGTATTTT

size: few
D: TRBD2
V: TRBV3-1
J: TRBJ2-2
CDR3: CASSYSGTSGRVGGELFF
DNA: TGTGCCAGCAGCTACTCTGGGACTAGCGGGAGGGTCGGCGGGGAGCTGTTTTTT

size: few
D: .
V: TRBV6-6
J: TRBJ1-2
CDR3: CASNPPGGYGYTF
DNA: TGTGCCAGCAACCCCCCAGGAGGGTATGGCTACACCTTC

size: few
D: .
V: TRBV20-1
J: TRBJ2-7
CDR3: CSAPLGTGKTSYEQYF
DNA: TGCAGTGCCCCCCTGGGAACGGGGAAGACCTCCTACGAGCAGTACTTC

size: .
D: TRBD1
V: TRBV6-1
J: TRBJ1-1
CDR3: CASKQTGGAGAFF
DNA: TGTGCCAGCAAACAAACAGGGGGCGCCGGGGCTTTCTTT

size: few
D: .
V: TRBV3-1
J: TRBJ2-1
CDR3: CASSQVGGASNEQFF
DNA: TGTGCCAGCAGCCAAGTGGGGGGGGCGAGCAATGAGCAGTTCTTC

size: few
D: .
V: TRBV3-1
J: TRBJ1-4
CDR3: CASSLRGWGTNEKLFF
DNA: TGTGCCAGCAGCCTCCGAGGATGGGGCACTAATGAAAAACTGTTTTTT

size: few
D: .
V: TRBV7-3
J: TRBJ2-6
CDR3: CASRPGLGLPGANVLTF
DNA: TGTGCCAGCAGACCGGGCCTAGGGCTACCTGGGGCCAACGTCCTGACTTTC

size: .
D: .
V: TRBV2
J: TRBJ2-5
CDR3: CASSESTGRETQYF
DNA: TGTGCCAGCAGTGAATCAACGGGCAGGGAGACCCAGTACTTC

size: few
D: .
V: TRBV5-1
J: TRBJ1-2
CDR3: CASSPEGWDYGYTF
DNA: TGCGCCAGCAGCCCAGAGGGATGGGACTATGGCTACACCTTC

size: few
D: TRBD1
V: TRBV28
J: TRBJ2-6
CDR3: CASRSWDSVRSGANVLTF
DNA: TGTGCCAGCAGGTCCTGGGACAGTGTCCGCTCTGGGGCCAACGTCCTGACTTTC

size: few
D: .
V: TRBV1
J: TRBJ2-7
CDR3: CTSSQEGGSIFSEQYF
DNA: TGCACCAGCAGCCAAGAAGGTGGTAGTATCTTTAGTGAGCAGTACTTC

size: many
D: .
V: TRBV20-1
J: TRBJ2-3
CDR3: CSAEVVSGTDTQYF
DNA: TGCAGTGCTGAAGTTGTCAGCGGCACAGATACGCAGTATTTT

size: .
D: .
V: TRBV12-3/TRBV12-4
J: TRBJ2-5
CDR3: CASSLKSQETQYF
DNA: TGTGCCAGCAGTTTAAAATCCCAAGAGACCCAGTACTTC